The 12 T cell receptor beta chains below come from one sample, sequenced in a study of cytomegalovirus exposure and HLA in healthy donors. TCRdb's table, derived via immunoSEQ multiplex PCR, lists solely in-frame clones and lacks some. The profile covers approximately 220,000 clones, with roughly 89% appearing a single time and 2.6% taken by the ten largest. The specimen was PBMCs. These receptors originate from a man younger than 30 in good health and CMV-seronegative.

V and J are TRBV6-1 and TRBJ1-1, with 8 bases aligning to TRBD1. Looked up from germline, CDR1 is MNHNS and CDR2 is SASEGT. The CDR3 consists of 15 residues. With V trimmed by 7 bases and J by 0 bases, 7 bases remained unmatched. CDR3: CASKDRDTLNTEAFF. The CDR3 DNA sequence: TGTGCCAGCAAGGACAGGGATACATTGAACACTGAAGCTTTCTTT.

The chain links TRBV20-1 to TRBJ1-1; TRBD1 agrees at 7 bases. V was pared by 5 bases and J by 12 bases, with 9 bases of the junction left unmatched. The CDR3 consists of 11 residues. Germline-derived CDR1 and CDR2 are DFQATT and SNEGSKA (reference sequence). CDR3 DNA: TGCAGTGCTTCAGGACAGGCGATAACTTTCTTT. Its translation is CSASGQAITFF.

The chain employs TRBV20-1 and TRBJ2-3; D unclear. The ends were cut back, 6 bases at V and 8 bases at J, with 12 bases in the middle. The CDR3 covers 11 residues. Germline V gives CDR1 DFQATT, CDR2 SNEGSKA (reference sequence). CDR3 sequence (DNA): TGCAGTGCCTTCAAGTTAGCTACGCAGTATTTT. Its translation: CSAFKLATQYF.

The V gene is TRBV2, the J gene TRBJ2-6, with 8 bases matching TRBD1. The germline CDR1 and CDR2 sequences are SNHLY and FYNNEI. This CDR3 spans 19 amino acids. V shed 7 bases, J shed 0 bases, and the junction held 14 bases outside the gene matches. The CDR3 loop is CASIQSGTGFFSGANVLTF. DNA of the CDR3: TGTGCCAGCATCCAATCCGGGACAGGTTTTTTCTCTGGGGCCAACGTCCTGACTTTC.

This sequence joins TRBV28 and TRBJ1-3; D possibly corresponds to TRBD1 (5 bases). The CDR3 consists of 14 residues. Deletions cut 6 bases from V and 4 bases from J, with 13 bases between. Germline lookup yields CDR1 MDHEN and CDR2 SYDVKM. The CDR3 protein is CASSFPGDGNTIYF. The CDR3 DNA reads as TGTGCCAGCAGCTTCCCGGGGGACGGAAACACCATATATTTT. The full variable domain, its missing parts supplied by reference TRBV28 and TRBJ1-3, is DVKVTQSSRYLVKRTGEKVFLECVQDMDHENMFWYRQDPGLGLRLIYFSYDVKMKEKGDIPEGYSVSREKKERFSLILESASTNQTSMYLCASSFPGDGNTIYFGEGSWLTVV.

CDR3 DNA: TGCGCCAGCAGCTCTGACAGGACCTACGAGCAGTACTTC. Its translation is CASSSDRTYEQYF. The rearrangement joins TRBV4-1 to TRBJ2-7, with a weak D call TRBD1 (6 bases). This CDR3 has 13 residues. Trimming removed 5 bases at V and 2 bases at J, with 10 bases between. Per germline, CDR1 MGHRA and CDR2 YSYEKL.

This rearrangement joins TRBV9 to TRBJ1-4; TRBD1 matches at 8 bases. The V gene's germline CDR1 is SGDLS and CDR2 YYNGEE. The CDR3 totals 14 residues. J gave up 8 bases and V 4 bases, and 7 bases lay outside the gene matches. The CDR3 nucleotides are TGTGCCAGCAGCACGGACAGGGTTGGCGAAAAACTGTTTTTT. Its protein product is CASSTDRVGEKLFF. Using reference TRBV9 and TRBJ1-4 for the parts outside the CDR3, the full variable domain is DSGVTQTPKHLITATGQRVTLRCSPRSGDLSVYWYQQSLDQGLQFLIQYYNGEERAKGNILERFSAQQFPDLHSELNLSSLELGDSALYFCASSTDRVGEKLFFGSGTQLSVL.

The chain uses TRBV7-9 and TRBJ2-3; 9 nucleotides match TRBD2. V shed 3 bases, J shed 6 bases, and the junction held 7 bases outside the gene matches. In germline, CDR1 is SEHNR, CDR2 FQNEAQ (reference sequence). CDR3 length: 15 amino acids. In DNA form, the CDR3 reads TGTGCCAGCAGCTTGACTAGCGGTAGGGGGGATACGCAGTATTTT. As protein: CASSLTSGRGDTQYF.

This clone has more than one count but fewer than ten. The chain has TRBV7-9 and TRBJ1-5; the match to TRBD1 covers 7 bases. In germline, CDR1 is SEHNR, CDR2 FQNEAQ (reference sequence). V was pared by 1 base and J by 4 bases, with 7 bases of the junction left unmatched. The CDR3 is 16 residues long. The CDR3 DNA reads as TGTGCCAGCAGCTTAGTCTCCGGGACAGTGAATCAGCCCCAGCATTTT. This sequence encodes CASSLVSGTVNQPQHF. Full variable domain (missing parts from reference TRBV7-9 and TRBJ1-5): DTGVSQNPRHKITKRGQNVTFRCDPISEHNRLYWYRQTLGQGPEFLTYFQNEAQLEKSRLLSDRFSAERPKGSFSTLEIQRTEQGDSAMYLCASSLVSGTVNQPQHFGDGTRLSIL.

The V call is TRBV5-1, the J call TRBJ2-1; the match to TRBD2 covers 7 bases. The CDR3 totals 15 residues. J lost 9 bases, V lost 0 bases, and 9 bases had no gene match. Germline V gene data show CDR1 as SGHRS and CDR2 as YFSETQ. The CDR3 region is CASSLAVREWCEQFF. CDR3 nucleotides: TGCGCCAGCAGCTTGGCTGTGCGGGAGTGGTGTGAGCAGTTCTTC.

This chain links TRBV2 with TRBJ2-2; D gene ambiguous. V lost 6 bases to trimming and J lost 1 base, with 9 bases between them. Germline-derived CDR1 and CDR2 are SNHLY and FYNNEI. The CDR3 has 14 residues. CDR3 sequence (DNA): TGTGCCAGCAGCGGGTCCAAGAACACCGGGGAGCTGTTTTTT. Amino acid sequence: CASSGSKNTGELFF.

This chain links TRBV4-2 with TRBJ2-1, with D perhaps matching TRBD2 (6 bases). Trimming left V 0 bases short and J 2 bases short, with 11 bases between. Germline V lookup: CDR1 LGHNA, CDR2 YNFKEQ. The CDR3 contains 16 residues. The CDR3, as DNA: TGTGCCAGCAGCCAAGAGGGGAGACTAGCCTACAATGAGCAGTTCTTC. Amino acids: CASSQEGRLAYNEQFF.